A single T cell receptor (beta chain) is shown here with its context. Its antigen is as yet unknown. This entry belongs to a study of monozygotic twins with inflammatory bowel disease. One entry per CDR3 protein, without DNA, is what TCRdb gives after re-calling the 5' RACE reads. The data include approximately 85,000 distinct CDR3 sequences; the top ten clones carry 6.5% to 9%. The study, taken as a whole, reports: Patients received differing immunosuppressive treatments, which may have added variability to their repertoires.

Germline CDR1 reads MNHEY; CDR2 reads SVGAGI. This CDR3 is built from 15 residues. V is TRBV6-5 and J is TRBJ1-2; the TRBD1 assignment by TCRdb is unverifiable without DNA. The sequenced sample consisted of blood. The receptor was isolated from a human donor with ulcerative colitis or Crohn's disease, or a healthy co-twin of an affected twin (not recorded which). The CDR3 sequence is CASSYNRERNYGYTF.